This is a list of T cell receptor beta chains from one sample in a study of graft-versus-host responses after intestinal transplantation. Assay: immunoSEQ multiplex PCR; the TCRdb copy retains only in-frame clones and omits some. The repertoire holds about 92,000 clones, with around nine tenths as singletons. The antigens of these receptors remain unknown. The specimen was unstimulated CD8+ T cells sorted from spleen or lymph node cells, collected before intestinal transplant. All receptors come from a human donor who received an intestinal transplant. Both conserved end residues are part of each CDR3. The D gene is left open where the match is weak. Only some rows state a clone size, as once, few, many or a class for expanded clones.

TRBV27	few	-	TRBJ2-7	14	CASSTEAGSYEQYF	TGTGCCAGCAGTACCGAAGCGGGTTCCTACGAGCAGTACTTC
TRBV6-1	once	-	TRBJ2-1	13	CASSDPYSREQFF	TGTGCCAGCAGTGACCCCTACTCTAGGGAGCAGTTCTTC
TRBV7-9	-	-	TRBJ2-7	13	CASSLASTYEQYF	TGTGCCAGCAGCTTAGCCAGCACCTACGAGCAGTACTTC
TRBV27	-	TRBD2	TRBJ2-1	15	CASSFVSGSFNEQFF	TGTGCCAGCAGTTTTGTTAGCGGGAGTTTCAATGAGCAGTTCTTC
TRBV7-9	-	TRBD2	TRBJ2-7	19	CASSSLPGLALEGTYEQYF	TGTGCCAGCAGCTCCTTACCGGGACTAGCGCTAGAAGGAACCTACGAGCAGTACTTC
TRBV6-5	once	-	TRBJ2-7	11	CASSLGLEQYF	TGTGCCAGCAGTCTAGGACTAGAGCAGTACTTC
TRBV7-6	-	TRBD2	TRBJ2-3	16	CASSDGLAGSTDTQYF	TGTGCCAGCAGCGACGGACTAGCGGGAAGCACAGATACGCAGTATTTT
TRBV7-6	-	-	TRBJ2-1	15	CASSLSLSSYNEQFF	TGTGCCAGCAGCTTATCGCTGAGCTCCTACAATGAGCAGTTCTTC
TRBV2	-	TRBD1	TRBJ1-4	14	CASSEQGGEEKLFF	TGTGCCAGCAGTGAGCAGGGGGGAGAAGAAAAACTGTTTTTT
TRBV6-5	few	-	TRBJ2-7	14	CASSYSPGPYEQYF	TGTGCCAGCAGTTACTCGCCGGGACCCTACGAGCAGTACTTC
TRBV27	-	TRBD1	TRBJ1-4	19	CASSFSPGQGPHGDEKLFF	TGTGCCAGCAGTTTTTCTCCGGGACAGGGCCCCCATGGGGATGAAAAACTGTTTTTT
TRBV6-1	-	TRBD2	TRBJ2-7	13	CASRLAGAYEQYF	TGTGCCAGCAGGCTAGCGGGGGCTTACGAGCAGTACTTC
TRBV4-1	-	-	TRBJ1-3	16	CASSQPTVRTGNTIYF	TGCGCCAGCAGCCAACCGACGGTACGAACTGGAAACACCATATATTTT
TRBV27	-	-	TRBJ2-3	12	CASSFTADTQYF	TGTGCCAGCAGTTTTACGGCAGATACGCAGTATTTT
TRBV7-9	-	-	TRBJ2-5	18	CASTPDQGAPQLQETQYF	TGTGCCAGCACCCCCGATCAAGGGGCTCCTCAGCTCCAAGAGACCCAGTACTTC
TRBV6-6	-	-	TRBJ1-1	13	CASSYSRVLEAFF	TGTGCCAGCAGTTACTCGAGGGTCCTCGAAGCTTTCTTT
TRBV4-2	-	-	TRBJ1-2	15	CASSQVLTPTWDYTF	TGTGCCAGCAGCCAAGTTCTTACCCCGACATGGGACTACACCTTC
TRBV9	once	TRBD1	TRBJ1-2	14	CASSNTQGAYGYTF	TGTGCCAGCAGCAACACCCAGGGGGCCTATGGCTACACCTTC
TRBV2	-	-	TRBJ2-3	16	CASSDPRDSPTDTQYF	TGTGCCAGCAGTGATCCCCGGGACTCGCCCACAGATACGCAGTATTTT
TRBV19	-	-	TRBJ1-6	15	CASDSGRGYNSPLHF	TGTGCCAGTGATTCCGGGAGAGGATATAATTCACCCCTCCACTTT
TRBV4-1	-	TRBD2	TRBJ2-7	15	CASSQGTSGLYEQYF	TGCGCCAGCAGCCAGGGGACTAGCGGCCTCTACGAGCAGTACTTC
TRBV28	once	-	TRBJ2-7	12	CASSQMSYEQYF	TGTGCCAGCAGTCAAATGTCCTACGAGCAGTACTTC
TRBV5-6	-	TRBD2	TRBJ2-3	13	CASSLGTSGGPNF	TGTGCCAGCAGCCTGGGGACTAGCGGGGGCCCTAATTTT
TRBV9	-	TRBD1	TRBJ2-7	15	CASSAPGQGLYEQYF	TGTGCCAGCAGCGCTCCGGGACAGGGCCTCTACGAGCAGTACTTC
TRBV10-3	-	-	TRBJ1-2	15	CAISEWGENNYGYTF	TGTGCCATCAGTGAGTGGGGTGAGAATAACTATGGCTACACCTTC
TRBV29-1	-	TRBD1	TRBJ2-1	14	CSVVTGVSYNEQFF	TGCAGCGTGGTAACAGGGGTCTCCTACAATGAGCAGTTCTTC
TRBV2	-	-	TRBJ2-5	15	CASRPAGKVEETQYF	TGTGCCAGCAGGCCCGCCGGGAAGGTTGAAGAGACCCAGTACTTC
TRBV5-6	-	-	TRBJ1-2	16	CASSLSPSDYNYGYTF	TGTGCCAGCAGCTTGTCCCCGTCGGACTATAACTATGGCTACACCTTC
TRBV27	-	-	TRBJ2-7	11	CASSPAYEQYF	TGTGCCAGCAGTCCCGCCTACGAGCAGTACTTC
TRBV9	once	TRBD2	TRBJ2-2	14	CASSVGGGAGELFF	TGTGCCAGCAGCGTAGGGGGAGGGGCCGGGGAGCTGTTTTTT
TRBV6-5	-	-	TRBJ1-3	13	CASSYLNGNTIYF	TGTGCCAGCAGTTACTTGAATGGAAACACCATATATTTT
TRBV6-5	-	-	TRBJ1-2	11	CATRRDRGYTF	TGTGCCACCCGCCGCGACAGGGGCTACACCTTC
TRBV5-4	-	TRBD1	TRBJ1-5	15	CASSLAGQGVMPQHF	TGTGCCAGCAGCTTGGCCGGACAGGGTGTGATGCCCCAGCATTTT
TRBV7-9	-	-	TRBJ1-3	16	CASSLRPGGTGNTIYF	TGTGCCAGCAGCTTACGTCCCGGCGGCACTGGAAACACCATATATTTT
TRBV5-6	-	-	TRBJ2-6	15	CASSFGFSGANVLTF	TGTGCCAGCAGCTTTGGTTTCTCGGGGGCCAACGTCCTGACTTTC
TRBV5-1	-	-	TRBJ2-7	13	CASSLGSVAEQYF	TGCGCCAGCAGCTTAGGTAGTGTGGCCGAGCAGTACTTC
TRBV11-2	-	-	TRBJ2-7	12	CASSLPGHEQYF	TGTGCCAGCAGCCTCCCGGGCCACGAGCAGTACTTC
TRBV5-1	-	TRBD2	TRBJ2-5	15	CASSLRTSLQETQYF	TGCGCCAGCAGCCTACGGACTAGCCTCCAAGAGACCCAGTACTTC
TRBV11-2	-	-	TRBJ2-5	13	CASSEGRPETQYF	TGTGCCAGCAGCGAGGGGCGGCCAGAGACCCAGTACTTC
TRBV4-2	-	-	TRBJ2-1	15	CASSQDRWIGNEQFF	TGTGCCAGCAGCCAAGATAGGTGGATAGGTAATGAGCAGTTCTTC
TRBV15	-	-	TRBJ2-3	15	CATSRSGTSTDTQYF	TGTGCCACCAGCAGGTCGGGGACTAGCACAGATACGCAGTATTTT
TRBV10-3	-	TRBD2	TRBJ2-7	14	CAISERGVTYEQYF	TGTGCCATCAGTGAGCGGGGGGTAACCTACGAGCAGTACTTC
TRBV6-5	-	-	TRBJ2-3	13	CASSLINTDTQYF	TGTGCCAGCAGTCTCATTAACACAGATACGCAGTATTTT
TRBV6-5	-	-	TRBJ2-1	13	CASSFSPGDEQFF	TGTGCCAGCAGTTTCTCACCAGGCGACGAGCAGTTCTTC
TRBV15	-	-	TRBJ2-7	14	CATSREGTPYEQYF	TGTGCCACCAGCAGAGAAGGGACGCCTTACGAGCAGTACTTC
TRBV28	-	TRBD1	TRBJ2-7	15	CASSPKGTGSYEQYF	TGTGCCAGCAGTCCCAAGGGGACAGGGTCCTACGAGCAGTACTTC
TRBV6-6	-	-	TRBJ2-3	14	CASSYSIGTDTQYF	TGTGCCAGCAGTTACTCGATCGGGACAGATACGCAGTATTTT
TRBV5-4	-	-	TRBJ2-2	14	CASSFQEDFGELFF	TGTGCCAGCAGCTTTCAGGAGGATTTCGGGGAGCTGTTTTTT
TRBV9	-	-	TRBJ2-1	14	CASSVEGGGNEQFF	TGTGCCAGCAGCGTAGAGGGTGGGGGGAATGAGCAGTTCTTC
TRBV27	-	TRBD1	TRBJ2-1	15	CASSARQGTYNEQFF	TGTGCCAGCAGTGCCCGACAGGGTACCTACAATGAGCAGTTCTTC
TRBV7-9	-	TRBD2	TRBJ2-1	14	CASSLIAGGHEQFF	TGTGCCAGCAGCTTGATAGCGGGGGGCCATGAGCAGTTCTTC
TRBV5-5	-	TRBD2	TRBJ2-7	14	CASSSGTSGTEQYF	TGTGCCAGCAGCTCCGGGACTAGCGGGACCGAGCAGTACTTC
TRBV28	-	TRBD1	TRBJ1-2	17	CASSFTDRGGENYGYTF	TGTGCCAGCAGTTTTACGGACAGGGGAGGGGAGAACTATGGCTACACCTTC
TRBV4-1	-	-	TRBJ1-5	17	CASSLIASGYSNQPQHF	TGCGCCAGCAGCCTGATAGCGTCAGGTTATAGCAATCAGCCCCAGCATTTT
TRBV5-1	-	-	TRBJ1-4	14	CASSQDSVGEKLFF	TGCGCCAGCAGCCAAGACAGCGTAGGGGAAAAACTGTTTTTT